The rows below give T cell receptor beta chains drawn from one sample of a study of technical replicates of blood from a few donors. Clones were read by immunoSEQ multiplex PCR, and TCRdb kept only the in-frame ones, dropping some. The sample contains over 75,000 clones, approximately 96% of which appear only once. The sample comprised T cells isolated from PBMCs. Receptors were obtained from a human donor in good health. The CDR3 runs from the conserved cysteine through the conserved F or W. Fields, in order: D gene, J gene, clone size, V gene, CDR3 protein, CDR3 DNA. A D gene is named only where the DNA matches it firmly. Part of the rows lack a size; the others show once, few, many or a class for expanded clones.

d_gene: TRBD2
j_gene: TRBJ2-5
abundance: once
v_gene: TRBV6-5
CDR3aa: CASTMTSGGKETQYF
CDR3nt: TGTGCCAGCACTATGACTAGCGGGGGGAAAGAGACCCAGTACTTC

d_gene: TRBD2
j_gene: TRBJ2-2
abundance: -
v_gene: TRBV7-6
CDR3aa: CASSLSPAGADTGELFF
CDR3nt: TGTGCCAGCAGCTTAAGTCCCGCGGGAGCCGACACCGGGGAGCTGTTTTTT

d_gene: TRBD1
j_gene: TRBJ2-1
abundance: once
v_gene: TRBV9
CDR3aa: CASSVDRGQFF
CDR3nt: TGTGCCAGCAGCGTAGACAGGGGGCAGTTCTTC

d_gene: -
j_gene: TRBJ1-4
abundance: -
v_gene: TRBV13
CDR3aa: CASSSGWTTLFF
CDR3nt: TGTGCCAGCAGCTCAGGGTGGACTACTCTGTTTTTT

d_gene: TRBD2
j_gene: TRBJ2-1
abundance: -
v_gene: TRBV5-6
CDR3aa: CASRHLGTSGYEQFF
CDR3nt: TGTGCCAGCAGGCATCTTGGGACTAGCGGGTATGAGCAGTTCTTC

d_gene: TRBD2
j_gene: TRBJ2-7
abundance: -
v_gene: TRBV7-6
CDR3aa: CASSQPWDSGDSYEQYF
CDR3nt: TGTGCCAGCAGCCAACCATGGGATAGCGGGGATTCCTACGAGCAGTACTTC

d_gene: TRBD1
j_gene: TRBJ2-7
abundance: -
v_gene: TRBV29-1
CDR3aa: CSVVAQGAGEQYF
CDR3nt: TGCAGCGTTGTTGCGCAGGGGGCCGGGGAGCAGTACTTC

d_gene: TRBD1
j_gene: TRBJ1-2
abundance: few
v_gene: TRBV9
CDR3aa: CASTGAFYGYTF
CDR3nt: TGTGCCAGTACAGGGGCGTTCTATGGCTACACCTTC

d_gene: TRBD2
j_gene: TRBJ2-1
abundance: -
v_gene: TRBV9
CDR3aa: CASSLLNPTRAGDIGEQFF
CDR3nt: TGTGCCAGCAGCCTCCTCAACCCGACTCGAGCGGGAGATATAGGTGAGCAGTTCTTC

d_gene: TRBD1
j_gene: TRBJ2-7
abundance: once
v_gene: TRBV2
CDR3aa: CARGDSFSYEQYF
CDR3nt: TGTGCCAGAGGGGACAGCTTCTCCTACGAGCAGTACTTC

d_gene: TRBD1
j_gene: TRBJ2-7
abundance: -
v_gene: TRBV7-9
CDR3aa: CASSPLRQGKEQYF
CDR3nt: TGTGCCAGCAGCCCTCTCCGACAGGGGAAGGAGCAGTACTTC

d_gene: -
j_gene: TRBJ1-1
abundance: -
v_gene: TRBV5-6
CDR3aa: CASSLIRGNTEAFF
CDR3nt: TGTGCCAGCAGCTTGATTAGGGGGAACACTGAAGCTTTCTTT

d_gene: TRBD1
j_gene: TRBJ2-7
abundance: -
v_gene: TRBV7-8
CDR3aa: CASSPWGQGDEQYF
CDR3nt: TGTGCCAGCAGCCCATGGGGACAGGGCGACGAGCAGTACTTC

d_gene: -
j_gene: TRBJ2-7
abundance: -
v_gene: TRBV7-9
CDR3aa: CASSLAGGNPRDEQYF
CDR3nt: TGTGCCAGCAGCTTAGCGGGCGGAAACCCCAGGGACGAGCAGTACTTC

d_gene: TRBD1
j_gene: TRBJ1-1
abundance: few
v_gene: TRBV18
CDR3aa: CAGGDTGGTEAFF
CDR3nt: TGTGCCGGTGGCGATACAGGGGGCACTGAAGCTTTCTTT

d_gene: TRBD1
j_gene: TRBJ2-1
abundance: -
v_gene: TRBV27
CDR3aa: CASSWDRGDEQFF
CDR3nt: TGTGCCAGCAGTTGGGACAGGGGAGATGAGCAGTTCTTC

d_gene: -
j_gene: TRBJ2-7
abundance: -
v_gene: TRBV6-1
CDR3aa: CASSEALQIYEQYF
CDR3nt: TGTGCCAGCAGTGAAGCGCTTCAGATCTACGAGCAGTACTTC

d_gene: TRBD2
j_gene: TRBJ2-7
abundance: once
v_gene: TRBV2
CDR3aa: CASSSEGLAGLISSYEQYF
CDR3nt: TGTGCCAGCAGTTCGGAGGGACTAGCGGGACTGATCAGCTCCTACGAGCAGTACTTC

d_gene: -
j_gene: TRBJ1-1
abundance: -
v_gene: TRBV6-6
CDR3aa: CASSTSLEAFF
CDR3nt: TGTGCCAGCAGTACTTCCCTGGAAGCTTTCTTT

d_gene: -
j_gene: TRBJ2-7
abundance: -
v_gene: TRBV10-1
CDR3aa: CASSDPAAGTYEQYF
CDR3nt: TGCGCCAGCAGTGACCCCGCGGCGGGGACGTACGAGCAGTACTTC

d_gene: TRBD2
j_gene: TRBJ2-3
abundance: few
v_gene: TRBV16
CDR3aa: CASSRAGEGDTQYF
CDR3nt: TGTGCCAGCAGCCGAGCGGGAGAAGGGGATACGCAGTATTTT

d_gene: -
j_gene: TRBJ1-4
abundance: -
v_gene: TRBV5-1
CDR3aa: CASSLQEFSEKLFF
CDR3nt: TGCGCCAGCAGCCTACAGGAATTCTCTGAAAAACTGTTTTTT

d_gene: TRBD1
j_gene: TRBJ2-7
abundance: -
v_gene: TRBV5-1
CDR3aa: CASSSYRGSLYEQYF
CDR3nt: TGCGCCAGCAGCTCCTACAGGGGGAGTTTATACGAGCAGTACTTC

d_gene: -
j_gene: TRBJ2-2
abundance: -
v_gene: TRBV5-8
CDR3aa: CASSLLSGELFF
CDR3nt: TGTGCCAGCAGCTTGCTAAGCGGGGAGCTGTTTTTT

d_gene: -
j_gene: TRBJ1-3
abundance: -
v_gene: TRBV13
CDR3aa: CASSHTGSGNTIYF
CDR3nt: TGTGCCAGCAGCCATACAGGGAGTGGAAACACCATATATTTT

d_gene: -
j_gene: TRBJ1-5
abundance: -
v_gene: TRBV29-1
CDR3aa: CSVAWAGDSNQPQHF
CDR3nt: TGCAGCGTTGCATGGGCGGGGGATAGCAATCAGCCCCAGCATTTT

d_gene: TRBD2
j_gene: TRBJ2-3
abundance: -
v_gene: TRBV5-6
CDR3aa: CASSLPAGVPDTQYF
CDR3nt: TGTGCCAGCAGCTTACCAGCGGGAGTTCCAGATACGCAGTATTTT

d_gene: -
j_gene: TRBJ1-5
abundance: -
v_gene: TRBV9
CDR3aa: CASSATGDQPQHF
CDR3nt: TGTGCCAGCAGCGCCACAGGTGATCAGCCCCAGCATTTT

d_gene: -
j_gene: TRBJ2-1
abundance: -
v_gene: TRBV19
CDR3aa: CASSISTSSHNEQFF
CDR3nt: TGTGCCAGTAGTATATCGACTAGTTCACACAATGAGCAGTTCTTC

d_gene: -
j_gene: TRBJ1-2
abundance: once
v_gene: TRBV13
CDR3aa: CASSQGLSEGYTF
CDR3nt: TGTGCCAGCAGCCAAGGACTAAGTGAAGGCTACACCTTC

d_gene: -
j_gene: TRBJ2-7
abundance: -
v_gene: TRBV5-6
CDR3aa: CASSARMPAYEQYF
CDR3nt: TGTGCCAGCAGTGCTAGGATGCCTGCCTACGAGCAGTACTTC

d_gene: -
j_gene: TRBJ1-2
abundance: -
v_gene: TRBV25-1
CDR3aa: CASSSTSSGGYTF
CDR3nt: TGTGCCAGCAGTTCTACTAGCTCTGGTGGCTACACCTTC

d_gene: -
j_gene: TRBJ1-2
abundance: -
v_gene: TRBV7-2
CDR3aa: CASSLEVGGGYGYTF
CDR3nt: TGTGCCAGCAGCTTAGAGGTGGGAGGGGGCTATGGCTACACCTTC

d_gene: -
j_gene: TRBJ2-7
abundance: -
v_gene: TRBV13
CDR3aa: CASSIGGEQYF
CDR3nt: TGTGCCAGCAGTATTGGGGGGGAGCAGTACTTC

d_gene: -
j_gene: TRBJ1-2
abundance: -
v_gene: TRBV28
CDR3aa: CASSLFTAPSGGYTF
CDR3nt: TGTGCCAGCAGTTTATTTACAGCGCCCTCGGGGGGCTACACCTTC

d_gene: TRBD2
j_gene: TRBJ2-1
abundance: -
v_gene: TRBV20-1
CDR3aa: CSMEVAGDLFF
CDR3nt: TGCAGCATGGAGGTAGCGGGAGACTTGTTCTTC

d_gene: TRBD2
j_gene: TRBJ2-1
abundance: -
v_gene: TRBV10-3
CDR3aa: CAISYGLAGGDEQFF
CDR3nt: TGTGCCATCAGTTATGGACTAGCGGGGGGGGATGAGCAGTTCTTC

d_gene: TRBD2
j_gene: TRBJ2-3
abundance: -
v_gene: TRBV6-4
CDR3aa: CASSENSGSADTQYF
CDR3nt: TGTGCCAGCAGTGAGAATAGCGGGAGTGCAGATACGCAGTATTTT

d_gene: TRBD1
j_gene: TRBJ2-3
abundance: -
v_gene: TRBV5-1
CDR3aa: CASSFWDREDSDTQYF
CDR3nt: TGCGCCAGCAGCTTCTGGGACAGGGAAGATAGCGATACGCAGTATTTT

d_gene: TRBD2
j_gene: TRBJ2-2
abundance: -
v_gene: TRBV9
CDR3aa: CASSPGGGLTGELFF
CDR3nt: TGTGCCAGCAGCCCCGGCGGGGGGTTAACCGGGGAGCTGTTTTTT